Listed below are T cell receptor beta chains from one sample, sequenced in a study of T cell responses to AZD1222 COVID-19 vaccine. The data were produced by immunoSEQ multiplex PCR, yet TCRdb's version contains in-frame clones alone and is incomplete. There are 100,000 to 120,000 clones in the sample; 80% to 95% occur only once, and 2.5% lies in the top ten. The sequenced sample was peripheral blood, obtained 28 days after the second AZD1222 dose. The receptors derive from an adult who received the AZD1222 COVID-19 vaccine. Each CDR3 is given without its conserved first and last residue.

J gene: TRBJ2-5
V gene: TRBV5-1
CDR3 protein: ASSFGTGGETQY

J gene: TRBJ2-1
V gene: TRBV6-6
CDR3 protein: ASTRGGNEQF

J gene: TRBJ2-5
V gene: TRBV29-1
CDR3 protein: SGRRLAGVLETQY

J gene: TRBJ2-2
V gene: TRBV7-2
CDR3 protein: ASSSSQGSGELF

J gene: TRBJ2-5
V gene: TRBV19
CDR3 protein: ASSSRTSWVQETQY

J gene: TRBJ1-2
V gene: TRBV7-2
CDR3 protein: ASSLIPNYGYT

J gene: TRBJ2-1
V gene: TRBV9
CDR3 protein: ASSTGIHSYNEQF

J gene: TRBJ2-7
V gene: TRBV27
CDR3 protein: ASSLQGSYEQY

J gene: TRBJ1-1
V gene: TRBV12-3/TRBV12-4
CDR3 protein: ASSDSPNTEAF

J gene: TRBJ2-3
V gene: TRBV9
CDR3 protein: ASSVATDTQY

J gene: TRBJ2-3
V gene: TRBV5-1
CDR3 protein: ASSLAGTLSTDTQY

J gene: TRBJ2-3
V gene: TRBV28
CDR3 protein: ASRDGLAGITDTQY

J gene: TRBJ1-3
V gene: TRBV19
CDR3 protein: ASRDRGPSSGNTIY

J gene: TRBJ2-1
V gene: TRBV13
CDR3 protein: ASSSEDRGDEQF

J gene: TRBJ2-5
V gene: TRBV7-6
CDR3 protein: ASSLARGWFGTQY

J gene: TRBJ2-1
V gene: TRBV7-9
CDR3 protein: ASSTGTSVKLYNEQF

J gene: TRBJ2-5
V gene: TRBV11-1
CDR3 protein: ASSKPEGTQY

J gene: TRBJ2-1
V gene: TRBV4-3
CDR3 protein: ASSYRTGTYNEQF

J gene: TRBJ2-7
V gene: TRBV3-1/TRBV3-2
CDR3 protein: ASSQGPRTLYEQY

J gene: TRBJ2-7
V gene: TRBV4-2
CDR3 protein: ASSPLGTGSYEQY

J gene: TRBJ1-1
V gene: TRBV18
CDR3 protein: ASSSYRDRGAF

J gene: TRBJ2-3
V gene: TRBV18
CDR3 protein: ASSPIVRQTTDTQY

J gene: TRBJ1-1
V gene: TRBV6-5
CDR3 protein: ASRGTGNTEAF

J gene: TRBJ2-1
V gene: TRBV7-2
CDR3 protein: ASSPRRAGTYDEQF

J gene: TRBJ2-3
V gene: TRBV6-4
CDR3 protein: ASSSSPGRGTDTQY

J gene: TRBJ1-2
V gene: TRBV18
CDR3 protein: ASSQDRVYGYT

J gene: TRBJ1-6
V gene: TRBV19
CDR3 protein: ASSIGTYFSPLH

J gene: TRBJ1-5
V gene: TRBV7-6
CDR3 protein: ASSPDTGVLNQPQH

J gene: TRBJ1-1
V gene: TRBV11-3
CDR3 protein: ASSPGGQGKTEAF

J gene: TRBJ2-2
V gene: TRBV6-5
CDR3 protein: ASSPGARFGELF

J gene: TRBJ2-1
V gene: TRBV29-1
CDR3 protein: SVLRHEQF

J gene: TRBJ1-5
V gene: TRBV5-4
CDR3 protein: ASSLGGGGGNQPQH

J gene: TRBJ2-7
V gene: TRBV4-3
CDR3 protein: ASSANKGWEQY

J gene: TRBJ1-1
V gene: TRBV28
CDR3 protein: ASSFRRNTEAF

J gene: TRBJ2-5
V gene: TRBV7-9
CDR3 protein: ASSLASGSETQY

J gene: TRBJ1-6
V gene: TRBV2
CDR3 protein: ASSDWVSRGGNSPLH

J gene: TRBJ2-5
V gene: TRBV27
CDR3 protein: ASRRLAGGQETQY

J gene: TRBJ1-5
V gene: TRBV2
CDR3 protein: ASSEMGLGNQPQH

J gene: TRBJ2-4
V gene: TRBV30
CDR3 protein: AWSVRVTKNIQY

J gene: TRBJ1-6
V gene: TRBV4-3
CDR3 protein: ASSENRGPPSPLH